The 26 T cell receptor beta chains below all came from one sample that was sequenced in a study of cytomegalovirus exposure and HLA in healthy donors. Libraries were prepared by immunoSEQ multiplex PCR; TCRdb keeps only in-frame clonotypes and omits some of them. The profile covers 200,000 to 300,000 clones, with approximately 86% appearing a single time and 0.95% to 1.5% taken by the ten largest. The specimen was PBMCs. All receptors derive from a woman younger than 45 in good health and CMV-seropositive.

The chain couples TRBV20-1 to TRBJ1-2; 8 positions match TRBD1. The length of the CDR3 is 11 residues. Germline V gene sequence: CDR1 DFQATT, CDR2 SNEGSKA (reference sequence). This CDR3 reads CGRQGRKGYTF. Written as DNA, the CDR3 is TGCGGAAGACAGGGGAGAAAGGGCTACACCTTC.

The chain joins TRBV6-5 to TRBJ2-5; 7 bases map to TRBD2. This CDR3 has 13 amino acids. CDR1 is MNHEY and CDR2 is SVGAGI in the germline V gene. With V trimmed by 0 bases and J by 10 bases, 5 bases remained unmatched. The DNA for the CDR3 is TGTGCCAGCAGTTACTCGGGGAGGGAAGACCAGTACTTC. Amino acid sequence: CASSYSGREDQYF.

This clone has just one count. This chain links TRBV25-1 with TRBJ2-7; 9 bases agree with TRBD1. CDR1 is MGHDK and CDR2 is SYGVNS in the germline V gene. CDR3 size: 14 residues. V trimming: 6 bases; J trimming: 0 bases; junction bases outside the gene matches: 3. CDR3 bases: TGTGCCAGCAGCGGACAGGGGAGCTCCTACGAGCAGTACTTC. It codes for CASSGQGSSYEQYF.

The genes are TRBV2 and TRBJ2-7, with a possible D match to TRBD1 (6 bases). Trimming took 7 bases from V and 1 from J, leaving 11 bases between them. Germline CDR1 and CDR2: SNHLY and FYNNEI. This CDR3 contains 13 residues. The CDR3 is CASNTDRSYEQYF. CDR3 nucleotide sequence: TGTGCCAGCAATACGGACAGATCCTACGAGCAGTACTTC.

V and J are TRBV18 and TRBJ2-7, with 7 bases lining up with TRBD2. Germline V lookup: CDR1 KGHSH, CDR2 LQKENI. Trimming cost V 3 bases and J 3 bases; bases outside gene matches: 11. The CDR3 extends over 16 amino acids. CDR3 loop: CASSPSGAGHVYEQYF. CDR3 DNA sequence: TGTGCCAGCTCACCGAGCGGGGCAGGGCATGTCTACGAGCAGTACTTC.

CDR3 sequence reads: CAWSGTGVNEQFF. The CDR3 nucleotides are TGTGCCTGGAGTGGGACAGGGGTTAATGAGCAGTTCTTC. The chain couples TRBV30 to TRBJ2-1; 9 nucleotides agree with TRBD1. J was trimmed by 7 bases and V by 1 base; bases with no gene match: 2. Germline V gene sequence: CDR1 GTSNPN, CDR2 SVGIG (reference sequence). This CDR3 spans 13 amino acids.

The chain uses TRBV5-6 and TRBJ1-5; D gene ambiguous. The CDR3 length is 14 residues. In germline, CDR1 is SGHDT, CDR2 YYEEEE. Trimming took 2 bases from V and 2 from J, leaving 8 bases between them. Here the CDR3 DNA reads TGTGCCAGCAGCTTATATACAGGCAATCAGCCCCAGCATTTT. It translates to CASSLYTGNQPQHF.

The gene calls are TRBV6-5 and TRBJ1-4; D is unresolved. CDR1 is MNHEY, CDR2 SVGAGI, per germline. V gave up 4 bases and J gave up 6 bases, with 9 bases separating them. The CDR3 runs 13 residues. The CDR3, as DNA: TGTGCCAGCAGTTCCCCCGGAGATGAAAAACTGTTTTTT. Its translation is CASSSPGDEKLFF.

The chain is built from TRBV11-3 and TRBJ2-1, with 8 bases matching TRBD2. CDR1 and CDR2 from the germline V gene are SGHNT and YENEEA. V trimming: 3 bases; J trimming: 2 bases; junction bases outside the gene matches: 3. CDR3 length: 15 residues. The CDR3 protein is CASSLEREPYNEQFF. In DNA form, the CDR3 reads TGTGCCAGCAGCTTGGAGCGGGAGCCCTACAATGAGCAGTTCTTC.

The chain uses TRBV30 and TRBJ1-1, with D tentatively TRBD1 (6 bases). This CDR3 has 13 amino acids. Germline V gives CDR1 GTSNPN, CDR2 SVGIG (reference sequence). V lost 3 bases and J lost 6, with 14 bases in between. The CDR3 bases are TGTGCCTGGAGAACCACAGGGCCTCCTGAAGCTTTCTTT. Protein product: CAWRTTGPPEAFF. Variable domain in full (rest from reference TRBV30 and TRBJ1-1): SQTIHQWPATLVQPVGSPLSLECTVEGTSNPNLYWYRQAAGRGLQLLFYSVGIGQISSEVPQNLSASRPQDRQFILSSKKLLLSDSGFYLCAWRTTGPPEAFFGQGTRLTVV.

The V and J genes are TRBV5-1 and TRBJ2-5; 8 nucleotides align to TRBD1. In germline, CDR1 is SGHRS, CDR2 YFSETQ. V trimming: 1 base; J trimming: 5 bases; junction bases outside the gene matches: 4. This CDR3 region has 14 residues. The CDR3 DNA follows: TGCGCCAGCAGCTTGCAGGGGGCGAGGGAGACCCAGTACTTC. Translated, it gives CASSLQGARETQYF.

This clone appeared a few times. The chain uses TRBV5-6 and TRBJ1-2, with D perhaps matching TRBD1 (6 bases). Germline loops: CDR1 SGHDT, CDR2 YYEEEE. The CDR3 has 14 residues. V was trimmed by 4 bases and J by 5 bases, leaving 15 bases between them. CDR3 DNA sequence: TGTGCCAGCAGCGTACCAGGGGTCATTTATGGCTACACCTTC. It yields the protein CASSVPGVIYGYTF. The variable domain in full, completed from reference TRBV5-6 and TRBJ1-2, reads DAGVTQSPTHLIKTRGQQVTLRCSPKSGHDTVSWYQQALGQGPQFIFQYYEEEERQRGNFPDRFSGHQFPNYSSELNVNALLLGDSALYLCASSVPGVIYGYTFGSGTRLTVV.

V and J are TRBV27 and TRBJ1-2; D ambiguous. CDR3 length: 13 amino acids. The germline V gene has CDR1 MNHEY and CDR2 SMNVEV (reference sequence). Trimming removed 2 bases at V and 4 bases at J, with 8 bases between. CDR3: CASSLGSGYGYTF. For the CDR3, the DNA is TGTGCCAGCAGTTTAGGTAGTGGCTATGGCTACACCTTC.

V and J are TRBV29-1 and TRBJ2-5; 7 bases are a match to TRBD1. Germline CDR1 SQVTM, CDR2 ANQGSEA. This CDR3 region has 16 residues. V lost 5 bases, J lost 4 bases, and 16 bases stayed unmatched. DNA for the CDR3: TGCAGCGTTCTCCCTTCAGGGGGACGTGGGGGAGAGACCCAGTACTTC. This translates into CSVLPSGGRGGETQYF. Complete variable domain (other parts from reference TRBV29-1 and TRBJ2-5): SAVISQKPSRDICQRGTSLTIQCQVDSQVTMMFWYRQQPGQSLTLIATANQGSEATYESGFVIDKFPISRPNLTFSTLTVSNMSPEDSSIYLCSVLPSGGRGGETQYFGPGTRLLVL.

CDR3 in amino acids: CASSSAAGGNFPDTQYF. CDR3 DNA sequence: TGTGCCAGCAGCTCCGCCGCCGGCGGGAATTTCCCAGATACGCAGTATTTT. The chain links TRBV11-3 to TRBJ2-3; weak D call: TRBD2 (6 bases). There are 17 residues in the CDR3. Germline CDR1 and CDR2: SGHNT and YENEEA. V was pared by 4 bases and J by 4 bases, with 21 bases between. Drawing the rest from reference TRBV11-3 and TRBJ2-3, the complete variable domain is EAGVVQSPRYKIIEKKQPVAFWCNPISGHNTLYWYLQNLGQGPELLIRYENEEAVDDSQLPKDRFSAERLKGVDSTLKIQPAELGDSAVYLCASSSAAGGNFPDTQYFGPGTRLTVL.

This clone was seen a handful of times. The chain is built from TRBV5-4 and TRBJ2-7; 8 bases align to TRBD1. Germline V gives CDR1 SGHNT, CDR2 YYREEE (reference sequence). The junction had 4 bases not matched to a gene; V was cut back by 2 bases and J by 3 bases. The CDR3 covers 14 residues. CDR3: CASSLNRGNYEQYF. In nucleotides, the CDR3 is TGTGCCAGCAGCTTAAACAGGGGGAACTACGAGCAGTACTTC.

This chain links TRBV29-1 with TRBJ2-7; 16 bases align to TRBD2. This CDR3 contains 16 residues. The ends lost 7 bases at V and 2 bases at J; junction bases unmatched: 8. Germline loops: CDR1 SQVTM, CDR2 ANQGSEA. CDR3 DNA sequence: TGCAGCGCAACGGGACTAGCGGGAGGGGTTGCCTACGAGCAGTACTTC. Translating gives CSATGLAGGVAYEQYF.

This chain connects TRBV11-3 to TRBJ2-3, with D possibly being TRBD1 (7 bases). The CDR3 runs 15 residues. V was trimmed by 2 bases and J by 2 bases, leaving 11 bases between them. Germline V gene sequence: CDR1 SGHNT, CDR2 YENEEA. The CDR3 sequence: CASSLQGEDTDTQYF. The CDR3 DNA reads as TGTGCCAGCAGCTTACAGGGGGAGGACACAGATACGCAGTATTTT. The full variable domain, with the rest looked up from reference TRBV11-3 and TRBJ2-3, is EAGVVQSPRYKIIEKKQPVAFWCNPISGHNTLYWYLQNLGQGPELLIRYENEEAVDDSQLPKDRFSAERLKGVDSTLKIQPAELGDSAVYLCASSLQGEDTDTQYFGPGTRLTVL.

Worth noting for this clone: An end of the junction differs from the germline gene, which may be a read error. The V call is TRBV30, the J call TRBJ2-7, with TRBD2 as a possible D gene (5 bases). The CDR3 covers 13 residues. Germline lookup yields CDR1 GTSNPN and CDR2 SVGIG (reference sequence). The CDR3 is CARSPGVAYEQYF. Here the CDR3 DNA reads TGTGCCCGGAGTCCCGGGGTAGCCTACGAGCAGTACTTC.

This chain links TRBV6-1 with TRBJ2-7; 13 bases map to TRBD2. CDR3 length: 15 amino acids. The trim removed 6 bases at V and 4 bases at J, leaving 6 bases unmatched. Germline V gene data show CDR1 as MNHNS and CDR2 as SASEGT. Written as DNA, the CDR3 is TGTGCCAGCAGGGGACGGACTAGCGGGAGTTACGAGCAGTACTTC. Translation gives CASRGRTSGSYEQYF.

The V and J genes are TRBV14 and TRBJ2-2; D might be TRBD2 (6 bases). V gave up 4 bases and J gave up 7 bases, with 22 bases separating them. From germline, CDR1 is SGHDN and CDR2 FVKESK. The length of the CDR3 is 17 residues. The CDR3 sequence is CASSRRLQTSKGGELFF. CDR3 DNA: TGTGCCAGCAGCCGACGACTGCAGACTAGTAAGGGCGGGGAGCTGTTTTTT.

The genes are TRBV28 and TRBJ1-5; D not certain. The CDR3 length is 12 residues. The germline CDR1 and CDR2 sequences are MDHEN and SYDVKM. V was trimmed by 7 bases and J by 6 bases, leaving 10 bases between them. DNA for the CDR3: TGTGCCAGCATGAGGGTCAGTCAGCCCCAGCATTTT. As protein: CASMRVSQPQHF.

J is TRBJ1-4 and V is TRBV6-6; TRBD1 might be the D (6 bases). The CDR3 covers 12 residues. The V end was cut by 5 bases, the J end by 12 bases, with 13 bases between. In germline, CDR1 is MNHNY, CDR2 SVGAGI (reference sequence). CDR3 coding DNA: TGTGCCAGCAGTCACAGGGAAGCACAACTGTTTTTT. Residues: CASSHREAQLFF.

This clone was recorded once. The CDR3 DNA sequence: TGTGCCAGCAGTGAGTTCCAGTTAAGCTATGGCTACACCTTC. Encoded protein: CASSEFQLSYGYTF. This chain connects TRBV2 to TRBJ1-2; unclear D gene. The germline V gene encodes CDR1 SNHLY and CDR2 FYNNEI. This CDR3 is 14 amino acids long. Between the trimmed V and J ends, which lost 3 bases and 4 bases, there was a span of 12 bases.

This sequence joins TRBV18 and TRBJ1-1, with 11 bases identical to TRBD1. Losses at the gene ends were 5 bases for V and 6 bases for J; bases not matched to a gene: 5. The CDR3 loop spans 14 amino acids. Per germline, CDR1 KGHSH and CDR2 LQKENI. The CDR3, as DNA: TGTGCCAGCTCAGGGGACAGGGGGGGTTCTGAAGCTTTCTTT. It translates to CASSGDRGGSEAFF.

The chain joins TRBV6-1 to TRBJ2-1; TRBD1 matches 8 bases. This CDR3 is built from 14 residues. The V gene end was trimmed by 10 bases and the J gene end by 9 bases; junction bases not matched to a gene: 14. Germline CDR1 and CDR2: MNHNS and SASEGT. CDR3 nucleotide sequence: TGTGCCACGGCCCTGGACAGGGTCGGCGGTGAGCAGTTCTTC. Protein: CATALDRVGGEQFF.